This record covers a single T cell receptor (beta chain). Its antigen is undetermined. The sample comes from a study of siplizumab effects on memory and regulatory T cells. Assay used: immunoSEQ multiplex PCR; TCRdb lists only in-frame clones, some missing. The data contain 100,000 to 110,000 clones, about 95% of them singletons. Broader study findings: The authors did not confirm suppressive function in proliferating Tregs from siplizumab cultures. Solely a minor proportion of alloreactive clones could be assigned to unstimulated subsets.

Per germline, CDR1 SGHAT and CDR2 FQNNGV. This CDR3 contains 15 residues. Trimming cost V 0 bases and J 3 bases, with 12 bases left between them. The receptor was isolated from a human donor in good health. What was sequenced was non-Treg CD4+ T cells sorted from blood. This sequence joins TRBV11-2 and TRBJ2-7, with D unresolved. The CDR3 spells CASSLENQAIYEQYF. The CDR3 DNA sequence: TGTGCCAGCAGCTTAGAAAATCAGGCCATCTACGAGCAGTACTTC.